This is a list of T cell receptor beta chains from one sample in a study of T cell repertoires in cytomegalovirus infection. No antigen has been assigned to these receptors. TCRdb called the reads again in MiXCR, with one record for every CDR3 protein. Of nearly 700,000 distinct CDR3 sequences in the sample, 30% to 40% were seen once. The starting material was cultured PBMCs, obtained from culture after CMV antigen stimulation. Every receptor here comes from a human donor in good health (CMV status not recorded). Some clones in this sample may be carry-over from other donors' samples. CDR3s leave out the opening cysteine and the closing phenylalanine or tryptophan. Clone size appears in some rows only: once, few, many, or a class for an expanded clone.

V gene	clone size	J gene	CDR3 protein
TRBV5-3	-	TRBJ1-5	ASSGNDRGRSNQPQH
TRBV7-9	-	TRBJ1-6	ASSLGFSGQGESSYNSPLH
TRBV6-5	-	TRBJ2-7	ASSEMNTLYEQY
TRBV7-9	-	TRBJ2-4	ASSAGQGPSKNIQY
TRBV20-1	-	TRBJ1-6	SAMAGRRNSPLH
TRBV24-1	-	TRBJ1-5	ATSDGQGVNQPQH
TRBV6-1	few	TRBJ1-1	ASGETENTEAF
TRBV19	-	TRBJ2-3	ASLGQGADTQY
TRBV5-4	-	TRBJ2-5	ASSAGPDQETQY
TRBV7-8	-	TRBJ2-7	ASSISGRTTTKQY
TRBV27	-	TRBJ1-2	ASSFSGQRGYT
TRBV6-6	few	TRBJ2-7	ASLGPLTYEQY
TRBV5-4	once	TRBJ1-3	ASSPEPSGNTIY
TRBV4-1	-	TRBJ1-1	ASSLYWRRQLNTEAF
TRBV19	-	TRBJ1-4	ASSPEAEKLF
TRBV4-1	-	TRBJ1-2	ASSQDRNRVSYGYT
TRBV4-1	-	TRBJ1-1	ASSHKRGSTEAF
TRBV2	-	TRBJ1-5	ASSEGADRPQH
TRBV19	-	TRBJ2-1	ASSPTPGLAGGR
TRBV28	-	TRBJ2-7	ASSHLTKEGEQY
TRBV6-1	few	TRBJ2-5	ASSEIGLAETQY
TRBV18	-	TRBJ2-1	ASSPTGLALDEQF
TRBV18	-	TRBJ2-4	ASSPASGARNIQY
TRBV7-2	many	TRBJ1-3	ASSSTFSGNTIY
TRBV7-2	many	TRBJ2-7	ASSPDLTGTTYEQY
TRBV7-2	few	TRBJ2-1	ASSLVGQRSSYNEQF
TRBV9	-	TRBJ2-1	ASSVGSILVNEQF
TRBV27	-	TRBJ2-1	ASSLSKYNEQF
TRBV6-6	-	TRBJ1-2	ASSASGGRSYGYT
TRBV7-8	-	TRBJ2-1	ASSLNPSYNEQF
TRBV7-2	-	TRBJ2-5	ASSLSRGGIRQETQY
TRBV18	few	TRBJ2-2	ASSPPGRSGELF
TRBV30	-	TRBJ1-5	AWSVGGNSNQPQH
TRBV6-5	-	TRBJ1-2	ASGFTNRVGGYT
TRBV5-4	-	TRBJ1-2	ASSPQTGGGYGYT
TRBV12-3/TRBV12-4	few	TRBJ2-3	ASSFPQAGTDTQY